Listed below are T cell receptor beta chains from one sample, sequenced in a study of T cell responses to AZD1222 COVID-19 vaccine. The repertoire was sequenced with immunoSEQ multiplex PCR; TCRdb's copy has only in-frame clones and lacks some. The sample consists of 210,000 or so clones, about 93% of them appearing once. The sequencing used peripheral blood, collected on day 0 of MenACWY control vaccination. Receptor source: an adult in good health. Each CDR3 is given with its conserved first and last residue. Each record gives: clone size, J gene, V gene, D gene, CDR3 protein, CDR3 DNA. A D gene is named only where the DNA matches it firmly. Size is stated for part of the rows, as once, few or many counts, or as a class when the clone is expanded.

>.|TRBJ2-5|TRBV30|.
CAWQGLGETQYF
TGTGCCTGGCAGGGCCTCGGGGAGACCCAGTACTTC
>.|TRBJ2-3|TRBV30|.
CAMSRGRTDTQYF
TGTGCCATGTCGCGGGGGCGCACAGATACGCAGTATTTT
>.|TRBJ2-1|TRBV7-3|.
CASSLTGKKGQFF
TGTGCCAGCAGCTTAACGGGCAAAAAAGGGCAGTTCTTC
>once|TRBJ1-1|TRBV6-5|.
CASRTPQRTEAFF
TGTGCCAGCAGAACCCCACAGCGCACTGAAGCTTTCTTT
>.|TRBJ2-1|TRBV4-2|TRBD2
CASSQPRTSGGGEQFF
TGTGCCAGCAGCCAACCTCGGACTAGCGGGGGGGGAGAGCAGTTCTTC
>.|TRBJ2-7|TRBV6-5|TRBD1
CASSYRGQGIEQYF
TGTGCCAGCAGTTACAGGGGACAGGGGATCGAACAGTACTTC
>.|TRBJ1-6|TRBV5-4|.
CASSFPGAFDSPLHF
TGTGCCAGCAGCTTTCCAGGGGCTTTTGATTCACCCCTCCACTTT
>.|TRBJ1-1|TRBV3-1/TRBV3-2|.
CASSQDLRGTEAFF
TGTGCCAGCAGCCAAGATCTCAGGGGCACTGAAGCTTTCTTT
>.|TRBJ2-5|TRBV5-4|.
CASSLGVETQYF
TGTGCCAGCAGCCTGGGGGTTGAGACCCAGTACTTC
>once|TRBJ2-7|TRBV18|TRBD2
CASSPGTSNEQYF
TGTGCCAGCTCACCCGGGACTAGTAACGAGCAGTACTTC
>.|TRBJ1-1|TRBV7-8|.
CASSFGGNTEAFF
TGTGCCAGCAGCTTCGGAGGCAACACTGAAGCTTTCTTT
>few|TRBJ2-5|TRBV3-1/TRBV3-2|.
CASSSRDLRQTQYF
TGTGCCAGCAGCTCCCGGGACTTACGGCAGACCCAGTACTTC
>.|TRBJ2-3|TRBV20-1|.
CSASPTWFDTQYF
TGCAGTGCTAGTCCCACCTGGTTCGATACGCAGTATTTT
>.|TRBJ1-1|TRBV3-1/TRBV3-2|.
CASSPWGATEAFF
TGTGCCAGCAGCCCGTGGGGGGCAACCGAAGCTTTCTTT
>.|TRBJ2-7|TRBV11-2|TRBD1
CASSSGQGGYEQYF
TGTGCCAGCAGCTCGGGACAGGGTGGCTACGAGCAGTACTTC
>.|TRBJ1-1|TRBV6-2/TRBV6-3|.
CASSYNHRNTEAFF
TGTGCCAGCAGTTACAATCACAGAAACACTGAAGCTTTCTTT
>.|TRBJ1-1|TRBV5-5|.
CASSSTTDTEAFF
TGTGCCAGCAGCTCCACGACTGACACTGAAGCTTTCTTT
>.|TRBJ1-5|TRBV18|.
CASSPSGLNQPQHF
TGTGCCAGCTCACCATCAGGGCTCAATCAGCCCCAGCATTTT
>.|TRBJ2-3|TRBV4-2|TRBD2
CASSPSSGGTDTQYF
TGTGCCAGCAGCCCGTCTAGCGGGGGTACGGATACGCAGTATTTT
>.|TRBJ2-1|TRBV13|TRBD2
CASSPLMSGGANEQFF
TGTGCCAGCAGCCCACTAATGAGCGGGGGGGCGAATGAGCAGTTCTTC
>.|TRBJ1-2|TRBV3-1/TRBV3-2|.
CASSQGPYGYTF
TGTGCCAGCAGCCAAGGTCCCTATGGCTACACCTTC
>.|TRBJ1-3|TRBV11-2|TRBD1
CASSLDRARGNTIYF
TGTGCCAGCAGCTTGGACAGGGCGCGCGGAAACACCATATATTTT
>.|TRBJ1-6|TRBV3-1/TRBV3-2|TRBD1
CASSRPGQGARNSPLHF
TGTGCCAGCAGCCGACCGGGACAGGGGGCAAGGAATTCACCCCTCCACTTT
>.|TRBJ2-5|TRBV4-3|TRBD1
CASSQQGTGEETQYF
TGCGCCAGCAGCCAACAAGGGACAGGGGAAGAGACCCAGTACTTC